These 23 T cell receptor beta chains originate from one sample sequenced in a study of T cell responses to AZD1222 COVID-19 vaccine. Clones were sequenced by immunoSEQ multiplex PCR, and TCRdb holds only the in-frame ones, with some missing. The repertoire includes just over 150,000 clones, approximately 86% of them detected once, and 6.9% sits in the top ten. The sample in question was peripheral blood, obtained after recovery from COVID-19. The receptors come from an adult who had recovered from COVID-19.

The rearrangement joins TRBV9 to TRBJ2-7; the D is unclear. Trimming removed 0 bases from V and 6 bases from J, with 10 bases in between. Germline values: CDR1 SGDLS, CDR2 YYNGEE. CDR3 length: 13 amino acids. In DNA, the CDR3 is TGTGCCAGCAGCGTAGAATCGCTCGGCGAGCAGTACTTC. Amino acids: CASSVESLGEQYF.

V and J are TRBV5-1 and TRBJ2-1; D gene uncertain. The V end was cut by 1 base, the J end by 0 bases, with 11 bases between. CDR3 length: 16 residues. Germline CDR1 reads SGHRS; CDR2 reads YFSETQ. This CDR3 reads CASSLTPTDSYNEQFF. The DNA of the CDR3 is TGCGCCAGCAGCTTGACACCTACCGACTCCTACAATGAGCAGTTCTTC.

This clone occurred a few times. The V gene is TRBV19, the J gene TRBJ1-2, with D possibly matching TRBD1 (5 bases). Trimming took 2 bases from V and 7 from J, leaving 8 bases between them. CDR3 size: 12 residues. Germline CDR1 reads LNHDA; CDR2 reads SQIVND (reference sequence). CDR3 residues: CASSIQGAGYTF. CDR3 DNA: TGTGCCAGTAGTATACAGGGCGCTGGCTACACCTTC.

The chain has TRBV7-2 and TRBJ1-1; D gene ambiguous. Germline-derived CDR1 and CDR2 are SGHTA and FQGNSA. The CDR3 length is 13 residues. The V end was cut by 5 bases, the J end by 1 base, with 8 bases between. The CDR3 is CASSGQPNTEAFF. The CDR3 DNA reads TGTGCCAGCAGCGGGCAGCCGAACACTGAAGCTTTCTTT. The full variable domain, with the rest looked up from reference TRBV7-2 and TRBJ1-1, is GAGVSQSPSNKVTEKGKDVELRCDPISGHTALYWYRQSLGQGLEFLIYFQGNSAPDKSGLPSDRFSAERTGGSVSTLTIQRTQQEDSAVYLCASSGQPNTEAFFGQGTRLTVV.

The V call is TRBV5-1, the J call TRBJ1-6; 9 nucleotides match TRBD1. CDR1 and CDR2 from the germline V gene are SGHRS and YFSETQ. V lost 0 bases, J lost 8 bases, and 3 bases stayed unmatched. The CDR3 has 15 amino acids. The CDR3 region has the DNA TGCGCCAGCAGCTTGGAGGGACAGGGACATTCACCCCTCCACTTT. The encoded protein is CASSLEGQGHSPLHF.

The rearrangement links TRBV9 to TRBJ1-6; TRBD1 is a possible D gene (5 bases). In germline, CDR1 is SGDLS, CDR2 YYNGEE. Trimming removed 0 bases at V and 4 bases at J, with 14 bases between. This CDR3 has 17 amino acids. The CDR3 protein is CASSVAETVRYNSPLHF. The CDR3 DNA reads as TGTGCCAGCAGCGTAGCGGAGACAGTCCGTTATAATTCACCCCTCCACTTT.

This chain joins TRBV27 and TRBJ1-2; tentatively, D is TRBD1 (6 bases). The germline gives CDR1 MNHEY, CDR2 SMNVEV (reference sequence). The V gene lost 8 bases and the J gene lost 4 bases, with 20 bases spanning the gap. The CDR3 is 15 amino acids. CDR3 sequence: CASGMSGGGLYGYTF. In DNA form, the CDR3 reads TGTGCCAGCGGGATGAGTGGGGGGGGGCTCTATGGCTACACCTTC.

The gene calls are TRBV28 and TRBJ2-5; D call uncertain. Germline V lookup: CDR1 MDHEN, CDR2 SYDVKM. The V and J ends lost 8 bases and 3 bases respectively, with 22 bases between them. The CDR3 is 16 residues long. The CDR3 sequence: CASHTKAGSREETQYF. CDR3 DNA sequence: TGTGCCAGCCATACCAAGGCAGGCAGCCGAGAAGAGACCCAGTACTTC.

The J gene is TRBJ2-7, the V gene TRBV5-1, with D hard to call. The CDR3 consists of 15 residues. V lost 0 bases and J lost 5, with 15 bases in between. Germline assignment: CDR1 SGHRS and CDR2 YFSETQ. The chain's CDR3 is CASSLEGRNGHEQYF. The CDR3 DNA sequence: TGCGCCAGCAGCTTGGAAGGCCGAAACGGCCACGAGCAGTACTTC.

This rearrangement joins TRBV28 to TRBJ1-5, with a weak D call TRBD1 (5 bases). V lost 5 bases to trimming and J lost 7 bases, with 15 bases between them. Looked up from germline, CDR1 is MDHEN and CDR2 is SYDVKM. CDR3 size: 14 residues. The CDR3 DNA reads as TGTGCCAGCAGTCCCCCCGGGGCCCAGCAGCCCCAGCATTTT. It specifies CASSPPGAQQPQHF. Drawing the rest from reference TRBV28 and TRBJ1-5, the complete variable domain is DVKVTQSSRYLVKRTGEKVFLECVQDMDHENMFWYRQDPGLGLRLIYFSYDVKMKEKGDIPEGYSVSREKKERFSLILESASTNQTSMYLCASSPPGAQQPQHFGDGTRLSIL.

The V gene is TRBV2, the J gene TRBJ2-7; D may be TRBD1 or TRBD2 (5 bases each). Germline CDR1 is SNHLY and CDR2 is FYNNEI. V was pared by 6 bases and J by 1 base, with 19 bases between. The CDR3 runs to 16 residues. The CDR3 here is CASSGEGVLESYEQYF. The CDR3 nucleotides read TGTGCCAGCAGCGGGGAAGGGGTCCTAGAATCCTACGAGCAGTACTTC.

The chain combines TRBV11-2 with TRBJ1-1; TRBD1 aligns across 9 bases. The germline V gene has CDR1 SGHAT and CDR2 FQNNGV. The CDR3 runs to 15 residues. Unmatched junction bases numbered 6, after V lost 7 bases and J lost 0 bases. This CDR3 reads CASTLDRGLNTEAFF. CDR3 nucleotides: TGTGCCAGCACCCTCGACAGGGGGTTGAACACTGAAGCTTTCTTT.

The V gene is TRBV2, the J gene TRBJ2-3; D is unclear. V gave up 8 bases and J gave up 1 base, with 13 bases separating them. Germline CDR1 SNHLY, CDR2 FYNNEI. This CDR3 contains 14 residues. In DNA form, the CDR3 reads TGTGCCAGCGGTGCGACGAGCCGCACAGATACGCAGTATTTT. It is translated as CASGATSRTDTQYF.

On this clone: Other DNA sequences in this sample translate to the same CDR3. The chain's CDR3 is CASSLTSGSYEQYF. In DNA form, the CDR3 reads TGCGCCAGCAGCTTAACTAGCGGGTCCTACGAGCAGTACTTC. The rearrangement links TRBV5-1 to TRBJ2-7, with 9 nucleotides matching TRBD2. The CDR3 sequence is 14 residues long. Germline V gene data show CDR1 as SGHRS and CDR2 as YFSETQ. V gave up 2 bases and J gave up 1 base; unmatched junction bases: 1.

The gene calls are TRBV9 and TRBJ1-4; D gene unclear. V was pared by 0 bases and J by 10 bases, with 13 bases between. Germline CDR1 is SGDLS and CDR2 is YYNGEE. There are 14 residues in the CDR3. The DNA of the CDR3 is TGTGCCAGCAGCGTAGGGGGAGGGTTCGGAAAACTGTTTTTT. This gives the protein CASSVGGGFGKLFF.

The V call is TRBV27, the J call TRBJ2-7; TRBD1 matches at 9 bases. Germline trimming cut 2 bases from V and 2 bases from J; bases unmatched to any gene: 4. CDR3 length equals 15 residues. Germline CDR1 reads MNHEY; CDR2 reads SMNVEV (reference sequence). CDR3 in amino acids: CASSLEQGAPYEQYF. CDR3 coding DNA: TGTGCCAGCAGTTTAGAACAGGGGGCACCCTACGAGCAGTACTTC.

In this sample, this clone turned up a few times. CDR3 residues: CASSSGLHGYTF. DNA for the CDR3: TGTGCCAGCAGTTCCGGGCTACATGGCTACACCTTC. J is TRBJ1-2 and V is TRBV28; D not resolved. Germline lookup yields CDR1 MDHEN and CDR2 SYDVKM. Trimming removed 4 bases at V and 6 bases at J, with 9 bases between. This CDR3 has 12 amino acids.

The gene calls are TRBV5-1 and TRBJ1-6; no definite D call. The CDR3 is made up of 15 amino acids. Germline values: CDR1 SGHRS, CDR2 YFSETQ. V dropped 3 bases and J dropped 10 bases, with 17 bases sitting between them. The chain's CDR3 is CASSSDGGSRSPLHF. Here the CDR3 DNA reads TGCGCCAGCAGCTCCGATGGTGGCAGTAGGTCACCCCTCCACTTT.

The chain carries TRBV4-3 and TRBJ1-1; TRBD1 aligns across 7 bases. The germline V gene encodes CDR1 LGHNA and CDR2 YSLEER. This CDR3 region has 12 residues. The J segment lost 6 bases and the V segment lost 6 bases, leaving 4 bases of the junction unmatched. The CDR3 DNA reads TGCGCCAGCAGTCGTGGACAGGCTGAAGCTTTCTTT. Amino acids: CASSRGQAEAFF.

This chain links TRBV7-8 with TRBJ2-5; the D gene is possibly TRBD1 (8 bases). CDR3 length: 15 amino acids. Trimming removed 3 bases from V and 3 bases from J, with 14 bases in between. Germline V CDR1 and CDR2: SGHVS, FQNEAQ. The CDR3 coding sequence is TGTGCCAGCAGCTTCAACAGGGGGGGGGAAGAGACCCAGTACTTC. Encoded protein: CASSFNRGGEETQYF.

The gene calls are TRBV5-1 and TRBJ2-3; 9 bases match TRBD1. The V and J ends lost 5 bases and 4 bases, in that order; junction bases with no gene match: 5. CDR1 and CDR2 (germline): SGHRS, YFSETQ. CDR3 length: 14 amino acids. The CDR3 DNA follows: TGCGCCAGCAGGACAGGGGGTCTGTCAGATACGCAGTATTTT. It encodes CASRTGGLSDTQYF.

The gene calls are TRBV7-2 and TRBJ2-7; the D is unclear. CDR1 is SGHTA, CDR2 FQGNSA, per germline. V lost 2 bases and J lost 6, with 17 bases in between. The CDR3 totals 15 residues. The chain's CDR3 is CASSLIGVGRTEQYF. The CDR3 DNA reads as TGTGCCAGCAGCTTAATTGGAGTTGGAAGGACCGAGCAGTACTTC.

The rearrangement uses TRBV11-1 and TRBJ2-3; perhaps TRBD2 as D (5 bases). Germline V lookup: CDR1 SGHAT, CDR2 FQDESV (reference sequence). V gave up 2 bases and J gave up 7 bases, with 10 bases separating them. The CDR3 consists of 13 residues. CDR3 loop: CASSLTPGNTQYF. CDR3 nucleotide sequence: TGTGCCAGCAGCTTAACCCCCGGGAATACGCAGTATTTT.